Following are 19 T cell receptor beta chains from one sample sequenced in a study of Graves' ophthalmopathy and Graves' hyperthyroidism. Scientists amplified the TCR beta CDR3 regions from RNA transcripts. HTBI primers were used in a first-round RT-PCR, which preceded a second-round multiplex PCR. TCRdb re-called the multiplex PCR reads through MiXCR, storing one row per CDR3 protein. The data contain about 550,000 distinct CDR3 sequences, 35% to 45% of them seen just once; the ten biggest clones take up 3.5% to 4.5%. The sample was peripheral blood or thyroid tissue (not recorded which). All receptors derive from an adult man with Graves' hyperthyroidism.

The table lists this clonotype with a count of one. Mismatch with germline at one junction end may stem from a read error. The chain links TRBV10-3 to TRBJ2-7; TRBD1 aligns across 7 bases. The CDR3 runs to 13 residues. The germline gives CDR1 ENHRY, CDR2 SYGVKD. CDR3 bases: TGTGCCAGCAGTGACAACACAGGGGAGAGGAGGTTCTTC. Its translation is CASSDNTGERRFF.

This clonotype was counted ten times or more. V and J are TRBV25-1 and TRBJ2-7; 11 bases match TRBD2. The CDR3 consists of 13 residues. The V gene's germline CDR1 is MGHDK and CDR2 SYGVNS. Losses at the gene ends were 2 bases for V and 12 bases for J; bases not matched to a gene: 6. The CDR3 region is CASSEHTSGSLYF. The CDR3 DNA follows: TGTGCCAGCAGTGAACACACTAGCGGGAGTCTGTACTTC.

Regarding this clonotype: This may stem from a read error, because a much larger clone lies one nucleotide away. The chain couples TRBV20-1 to TRBJ1-4; 9 positions agree with TRBD1. The CDR3 runs 14 residues. CDR1 and CDR2 from the germline V gene are DFQATT and SNEGSKA (reference sequence). CDR3 amino acids: CSAGQGFTNGKLFF. The DNA of the CDR3 is TGCAGTGCTGGACAGGGGTTTACTAATGGAAAACTGTTTTTT.

This chain joins TRBV15 and TRBJ2-5; D possibly corresponds to TRBD2 (6 bases). The CDR3 runs to 14 residues. Trimming removed 0 bases at V and 2 bases at J, with 7 bases between. Germline V lookup: CDR1 LNHNV, CDR2 YYDKDF (reference sequence). CDR3 region: CATSRDGGQETQYF. DNA for the CDR3: TGTGCCACCAGCAGAGATGGGGGGCAAGAGACCCAGTACTTC.

This clonotype appeared many times. V and J are TRBV5-1 and TRBJ1-5; 9 nucleotides match TRBD1. The CDR3 has 15 residues. Germline values: CDR1 SGHRS, CDR2 YFSETQ. Losses at the gene ends were 4 bases for V and 3 bases for J; bases not matched to a gene: 5. CDR3 in amino acids: CASSRTGDVNQPQHF. As DNA, the CDR3 is TGCGCCAGCAGCCGGACAGGGGACGTCAATCAGCCCCAGCATTTT. Variable domain in full (rest from reference TRBV5-1 and TRBJ1-5): KAGVTQTPRYLIKTRGQQVTLSCSPISGHRSVSWYQQTPGQGLQFLFEYFSETQRNKGNFPGRFSGRQFSNSRSEMNVSTLELGDSALYLCASSRTGDVNQPQHFGDGTRLSIL.

The V call is TRBV7-9, the J call TRBJ1-2; D gene uncertain. The germline V gene has CDR1 SEHNR and CDR2 FQNEAQ (reference sequence). The CDR3 is made up of 16 amino acids. Trimming removed 1 base from V and 0 bases from J, with 12 bases in between. Here the CDR3 reads CASSLDSLFANYGYTF. CDR3 DNA sequence: TGTGCCAGCAGCTTAGACAGTCTTTTCGCTAACTATGGCTACACCTTC.

This clonotype showed up many times. The CDR3 protein is CASSYGDSEETQYF. Written as DNA, the CDR3 is TGTGCCAGCAGTTACGGGGACAGTGAAGAGACCCAGTACTTC. The V gene is TRBV6-5, the J gene TRBJ2-5; 7 positions agree with TRBD1. Germline V gene sequence: CDR1 MNHEY, CDR2 SVGAGI. The J segment lost 3 bases and the V segment lost 2 bases, leaving 3 bases of the junction unmatched. The CDR3 spans 14 residues.

This clonotype was picked up many times. The chain carries TRBV24-1 and TRBJ2-2; TRBD1 matches at 9 bases. After removal of 4 bases from V and 3 bases from J, the junction contained 5 bases not matched to a gene. Germline V gene lookup returns CDR1 KGHDR and CDR2 SFDVKD. The CDR3 spans 16 residues. The CDR3 loop reads CATSDPGTGYTGELFF. Here the CDR3 DNA reads TGTGCCACCAGTGACCCCGGGACAGGGTACACCGGGGAGCTGTTTTTT.

This chain links TRBV10-3 with TRBJ2-7; 8 bases are a match to TRBD2. CDR3 length equals 11 residues. Losses at the gene ends were 11 bases for V and 4 bases for J; bases not matched to a gene: 4. Germline V gene sequence: CDR1 ENHRY, CDR2 SYGVKD. The chain's CDR3 is CAGLAGYEQYF. The CDR3 bases are TGTGCCGGACTAGCTGGGTACGAGCAGTACTTC.

Details on this clonotype: A much larger clone sits a single nucleotide away, making a read error possible. The gene calls are TRBV10-3 and TRBJ1-6; D unclear. Germline V gene lookup returns CDR1 ENHRY and CDR2 SYGVKD. The CDR3 length is 14 residues. V was cut by 3 bases and J by 10 bases, with 13 bases left in between. For the CDR3, the DNA is TGTGCCATCAGTGAATTTGTCCCGGACTCACCCCTCCACTTT. Protein product: CAISEFVPDSPLHF.

About this clonotype itself: Sequence at one end of the junction differs from germline and may be a read error. V is TRBV29-1 and J is TRBJ2-3; the D is unclear. Germline-derived CDR1 and CDR2 are SQVTM and ANQGSEA. The CDR3 extends over 12 amino acids. The CDR3 protein is CSVEERQDTQNF. CDR3 DNA sequence: TGCAGCGTTGAAGAGCGCCAAGATACGCAGAATTTT.

This clonotype has just a few counts. The chain recombines TRBV24-1 with TRBJ2-7; no clear D gene. With 2 bases removed from V and 1 base from J, the gap between germline ends came to 8 bases. This CDR3 spans 14 amino acids. CDR1 is KGHDR, CDR2 SFDVKD, per germline. The CDR3 coding sequence is TGTGCCACCAGTGATTCTGGTCTTTCCTACGAGCAGTACTTC. Encoded protein: CATSDSGLSYEQYF.

A remark on this clonotype: The junction departs from the called germline gene at one end, perhaps through a read error. The chain has TRBV5-5 and TRBJ1-2; D call uncertain. The CDR3 runs to 11 residues. The V gene's germline CDR1 is SGHKS and CDR2 YYEKEE (reference sequence). CDR3 sequence reads: CASSQELGYTF. CDR3 DNA: TGCGCCAGCAGCCAAGAACTCGGCTACACCTTC.

This clonotype was detected many times. The rearrangement uses TRBV10-2 and TRBJ1-3; D is uncertain. The germline gives CDR1 WSHSY, CDR2 SAAADI. Trimming stripped 3 bases from V and 0 bases from J, with 6 bases between. This CDR3 comprises 14 residues. Here the CDR3 reads CASSDGISGNTIYF. As DNA, the CDR3 is TGCGCCAGCAGTGACGGGATCTCTGGAAACACCATATATTTT.

This clonotype was counted many times. This chain joins TRBV10-1 and TRBJ1-2, with D tentatively TRBD1 (6 bases). The CDR3 spans 14 residues. The germline CDR1 and CDR2 sequences are WNHNN and SYGVQD (reference sequence). V was trimmed by 3 bases and J by 8 bases, leaving 16 bases between them. Written as DNA, the CDR3 is TGCGCCAGCAGTGACTACCGGGACAAGGGAGGCTACACCTTC. This codes for CASSDYRDKGGYTF.

The V and J genes are TRBV2 and TRBJ1-2; D perhaps matches TRBD1 (5 bases). The V and J ends lost 2 bases and 7 bases respectively, with 11 bases between them. Germline V lookup: CDR1 SNHLY, CDR2 FYNNEI. The CDR3 contains 13 residues. CDR3 sequence reads: CASSERGVAGYTF. The CDR3 DNA follows: TGTGCCAGCAGTGAACGAGGGGTGGCTGGCTACACCTTC. The full variable domain, in which reference TRBV2 and TRBJ1-2 provide the parts outside the CDR3, is EPEVTQTPSHQVTQMGQEVILRCVPISNHLYFYWYRQILGQKVEFLVSFYNNEISEKSEIFDDQFSVERPDGSNFTLKIRSTKLEDSAMYFCASSERGVAGYTFGSGTRLTVV.

The CDR3 region is CASRPTSGRNNEQFF. The CDR3 region has the DNA TGTGCCAGCAGGCCGACTAGCGGGAGAAACAATGAGCAGTTCTTC. The V and J genes are TRBV7-9 and TRBJ2-5, with 12 bases lining up with TRBD2. The J call may be mistaken, given a closer DNA end match to TRBJ2-1. The germline V gene encodes CDR1 SEHNR and CDR2 FQNEAQ (reference sequence). The length of the CDR3 is 15 residues.

This clonotype has ten or more counts. The chain employs TRBV24-1 and TRBJ1-5; the D gene is possibly TRBD1 (5 bases). The CDR3 length is 16 residues. With 5 bases removed from V and 5 bases from J, the gap between germline ends came to 18 bases. CDR1 KGHDR and CDR2 SFDVKD come from the germline V gene. CDR3 DNA sequence: TGTGCCACCAGTGCCAGGGACGGCCGTCTTTATCAGCCCCAGCATTTT. It specifies CATSARDGRLYQPQHF.

This clonotype was recorded at least ten times. CDR3: CASSQSGTAYTEAFF. The CDR3 nucleotides read TGTGCCAGCAGCCAATCCGGGACGGCATACACTGAAGCTTTCTTT. The V gene is TRBV7-3, the J gene TRBJ1-1; weak D call: TRBD1 (5 bases). The CDR3 totals 15 residues. The V and J ends lost 5 bases and 3 bases respectively, with 16 bases between them. Germline V gene lookup returns CDR1 SGHTA and CDR2 FQGTGA.